This T cell receptor (beta chain) was obtained from a study of cytomegalovirus exposure and HLA in healthy donors. Study-wide context: There were approximately 80 million unique TCRs (from HLA-typed donors) in an early data release. Study-wide results and limits: Researchers reported in a later analysis that common viral pathogens appeared linked to several top clusters. Information on immune exposure was restricted to one variable (CMV serostatus). In a later analysis, HLA-associated TCR beta chains were more clonally expanded than equally common others.

This clone was seen a handful of times. What it recognizes is unknown. This CDR3 contains 15 residues. Trimming cost V 4 bases and J 2 bases; bases outside gene matches: 9. Germline CDR1 is SGHDT and CDR2 is YYEEEE. PCR used 60 Vbeta primers and 13 Jbeta primers. Clones were sequenced by immunoSEQ multiplex PCR, and TCRdb holds only the in-frame ones, with some missing. In the table there are more than 90,000 clones, roughly 72% of which are singletons. This clonotype was obtained from a man aged 25-40 years in good health and CMV-seronegative. The sequencing sample was made of PBMCs. The rearrangement links TRBV5-6 to TRBJ2-7, with 7 bases aligning to TRBD1. CDR3 nucleotides: TGTGCCAGCAGCCAGACAGGGCAGGCTCCCTACGAGCAGTACGTC. Translated: CASSQTGQAPYEQYV.